The rows below give T cell receptor beta chains drawn from one sample of a study of blood T cell repertoires in COVID-19. Using immunoSEQ multiplex PCR, the repertoire was profiled, and TCRdb retains in-frame clones only, with some absent. The profile covers about 180,000 clones, with approximately 85% appearing a single time and about 9.1% taken by the ten largest. Sequences were obtained from peripheral blood. The source is a woman of 80 years or more with acute or convalescent COVID-19. CDR3s leave out the opening cysteine and the closing phenylalanine or tryptophan. Fields, in order: J gene, V gene, CDR3 length, CDR3 protein.

TRBJ1-4,TRBV29-1,12,SVALPGPNEKLF
TRBJ1-1,TRBV2,9,ASSRETEAF
TRBJ2-5,TRBV2,11,ASRGQVQETQY
TRBJ2-7,TRBV6-5,12,ASSRDRASYEQY
TRBJ2-2,TRBV3-1/TRBV3-2,12,ASSRTGHTGELF
TRBJ2-5,TRBV12-3/TRBV12-4,11,ASSLTGGVAQY
TRBJ1-2,TRBV30,10,AWRPGFYGYT
TRBJ2-2,TRBV6-5,13,ASHETGTVAGELF
TRBJ1-3,TRBV19,12,ASRPGGLGNTIY
TRBJ1-5,TRBV27,11,ASSFESNQPQH
TRBJ1-1,TRBV6-5,12,ASSYSGGETEAF
TRBJ1-3,TRBV5-8,12,ASSLAGGGNTIY
TRBJ2-1,TRBV7-7,10,ASSSYGGSPF
TRBJ2-2,TRBV27,12,ASSFEGTAGELF
TRBJ2-3,TRBV11-1,12,ASSSRGQGDTQY
TRBJ2-2,TRBV11-1,12,ASSLQQITGELF
TRBJ1-5,TRBV6-5,12,ASSSGQTNQPQH
TRBJ1-5,TRBV29-1,11,SVEEGNNQPQH
TRBJ2-4,TRBV5-6,14,ASSLRSGIAKNIQY
TRBJ2-7,TRBV4-1,13,ASSQVTGMVYEQY
TRBJ2-5,TRBV9,11,ASSVGGEETQY
TRBJ2-6,TRBV18,14,ASSPPGSSGANVLT
TRBJ1-1,TRBV6-6,10,ASRDGQTEAF
TRBJ1-2,TRBV6-6,15,ASSPPGHPPRNYGYT
TRBJ2-5,TRBV19,12,ASSITGTWETQY
TRBJ1-3,TRBV6-6,12,ASSFNRDGNTIY